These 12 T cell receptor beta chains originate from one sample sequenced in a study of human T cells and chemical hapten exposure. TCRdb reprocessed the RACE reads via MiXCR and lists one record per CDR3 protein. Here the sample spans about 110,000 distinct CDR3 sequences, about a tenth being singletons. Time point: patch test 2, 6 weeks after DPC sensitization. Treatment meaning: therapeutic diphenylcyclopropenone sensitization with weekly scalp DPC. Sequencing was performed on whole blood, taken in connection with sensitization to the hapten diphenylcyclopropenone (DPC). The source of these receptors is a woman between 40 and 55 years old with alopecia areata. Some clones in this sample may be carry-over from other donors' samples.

The CDR3 bases are TGTGCCAGCAGCTTAGACAGGGTTAGACCTGGCTACACCTTC. It yields the protein CASSLDRVRPGYTF. This chain uses TRBV7-2 with TRBJ1-2, with TRBD1 as a possible D gene (6 bases). Trimming cost V 1 base and J 7 bases, with 13 bases left between them. CDR1 is SGHTA, CDR2 FQGNSA, per germline. The length of the CDR3 is 14 residues.

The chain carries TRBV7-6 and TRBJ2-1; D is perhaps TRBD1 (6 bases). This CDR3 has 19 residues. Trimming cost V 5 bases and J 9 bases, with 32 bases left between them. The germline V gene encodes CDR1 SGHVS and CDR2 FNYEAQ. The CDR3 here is CASSIRQDLLTGGDTEQFF. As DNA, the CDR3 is TGTGCCAGCAGCATACGACAGGACTTACTTACTGGGGGTGATACTGAGCAGTTCTTC.

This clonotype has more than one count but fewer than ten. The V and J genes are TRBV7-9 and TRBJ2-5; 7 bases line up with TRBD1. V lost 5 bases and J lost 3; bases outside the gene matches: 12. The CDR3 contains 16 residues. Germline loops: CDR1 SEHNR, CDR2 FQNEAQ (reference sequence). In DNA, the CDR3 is TGTGCCAGCAGCCTCCCACGGGACAGCTCCAAAGAGACCCAGTACTTC. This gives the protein CASSLPRDSSKETQYF.

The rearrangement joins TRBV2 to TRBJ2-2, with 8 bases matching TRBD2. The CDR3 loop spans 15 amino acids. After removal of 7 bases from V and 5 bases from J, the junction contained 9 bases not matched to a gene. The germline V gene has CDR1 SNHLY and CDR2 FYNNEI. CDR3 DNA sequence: TGTGCCAGCAAAATCGGGGGGGCCCCGACCGGGGAGCTGTTTTTT. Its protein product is CASKIGGAPTGELFF.

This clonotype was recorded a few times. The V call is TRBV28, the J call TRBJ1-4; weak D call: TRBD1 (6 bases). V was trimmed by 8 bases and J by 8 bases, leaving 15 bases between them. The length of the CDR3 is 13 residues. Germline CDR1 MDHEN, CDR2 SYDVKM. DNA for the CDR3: TGTGCCAGCTTCGGGGGGCGCGAGGAAAAACTGTTTTTT. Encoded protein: CASFGGREEKLFF. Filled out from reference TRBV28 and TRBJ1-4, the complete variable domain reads DVKVTQSSRYLVKRTGEKVFLECVQDMDHENMFWYRQDPGLGLRLIYFSYDVKMKEKGDIPEGYSVSREKKERFSLILESASTNQTSMYLCASFGGREEKLFFGSGTQLSVL.

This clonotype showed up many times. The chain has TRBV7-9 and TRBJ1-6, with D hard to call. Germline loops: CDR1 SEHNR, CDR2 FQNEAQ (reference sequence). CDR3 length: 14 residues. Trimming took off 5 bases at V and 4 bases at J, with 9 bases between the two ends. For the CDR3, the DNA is TGTGCCAGCAGCCCAGAAGGATATAATTCACCCCTCCACTTT. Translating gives CASSPEGYNSPLHF.

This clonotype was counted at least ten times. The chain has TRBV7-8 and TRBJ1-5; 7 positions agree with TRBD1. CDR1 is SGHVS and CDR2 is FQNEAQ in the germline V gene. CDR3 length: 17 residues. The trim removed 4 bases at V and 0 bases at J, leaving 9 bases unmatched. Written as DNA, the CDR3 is TGTGCCAGCAGCTGGACCGGGACAGCTCATAGCAATCAGCCCCAGCATTTT. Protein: CASSWTGTAHSNQPQHF.

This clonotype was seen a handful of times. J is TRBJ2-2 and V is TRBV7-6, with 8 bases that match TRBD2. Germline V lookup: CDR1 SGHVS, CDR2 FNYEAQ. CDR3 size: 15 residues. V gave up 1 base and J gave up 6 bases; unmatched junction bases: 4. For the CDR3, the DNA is TGTGCCAGCAGCTTAGGTAGCGGGGACCCCGGGGAGCTGTTTTTT. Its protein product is CASSLGSGDPGELFF. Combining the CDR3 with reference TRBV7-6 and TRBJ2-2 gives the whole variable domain GAGVSQSPRYKVTKRGQDVALRCDPISGHVSLYWYRQALGQGPEFLTYFNYEAQQDKSGLPNDRFSAERPEGSISTLTIQRTEQRDSAMYRCASSLGSGDPGELFFGEGSRLTVL.

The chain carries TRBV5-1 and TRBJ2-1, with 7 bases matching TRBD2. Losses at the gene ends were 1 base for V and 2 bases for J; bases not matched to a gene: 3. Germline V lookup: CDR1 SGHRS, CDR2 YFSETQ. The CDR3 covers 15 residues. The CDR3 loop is CASSLRGVPYNEQFF. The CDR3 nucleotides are TGCGCCAGCAGCTTGCGGGGGGTCCCCTACAATGAGCAGTTCTTC.

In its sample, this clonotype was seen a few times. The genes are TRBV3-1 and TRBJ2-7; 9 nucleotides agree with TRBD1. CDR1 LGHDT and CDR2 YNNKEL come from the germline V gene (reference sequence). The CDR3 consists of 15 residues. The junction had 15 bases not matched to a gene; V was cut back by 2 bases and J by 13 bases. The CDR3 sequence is CASSQSIADRGSAYF. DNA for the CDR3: TGTGCCAGCAGCCAATCCATCGCCGACAGGGGGTCGGCCTACTTC.

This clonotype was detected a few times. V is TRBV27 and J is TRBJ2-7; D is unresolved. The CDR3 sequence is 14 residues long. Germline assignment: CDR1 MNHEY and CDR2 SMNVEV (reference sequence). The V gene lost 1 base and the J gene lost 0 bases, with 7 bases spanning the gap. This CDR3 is CASSLFDASYEQYF. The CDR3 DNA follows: TGTGCCAGCAGTTTATTCGACGCCTCCTACGAGCAGTACTTC.

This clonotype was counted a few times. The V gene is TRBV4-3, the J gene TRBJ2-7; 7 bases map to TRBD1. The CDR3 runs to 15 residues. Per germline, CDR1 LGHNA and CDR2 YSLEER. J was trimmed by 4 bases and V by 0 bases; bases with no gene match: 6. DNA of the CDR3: TGCGCCAGCAGCCAAGATAGCCGCAGGGGGTACGAGCAGTACTTC. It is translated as CASSQDSRRGYEQYF.